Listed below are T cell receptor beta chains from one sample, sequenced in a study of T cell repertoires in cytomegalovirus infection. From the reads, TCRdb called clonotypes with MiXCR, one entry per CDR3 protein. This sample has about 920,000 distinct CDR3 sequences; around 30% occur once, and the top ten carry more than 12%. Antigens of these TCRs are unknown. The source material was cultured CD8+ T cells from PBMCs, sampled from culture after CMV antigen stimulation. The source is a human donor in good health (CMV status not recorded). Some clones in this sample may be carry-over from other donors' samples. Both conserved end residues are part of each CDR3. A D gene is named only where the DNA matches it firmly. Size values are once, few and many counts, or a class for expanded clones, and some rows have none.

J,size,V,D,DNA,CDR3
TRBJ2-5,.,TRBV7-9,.,TGTGCCAGCAGCAATAACAGGGACGGGGAGACCCAGTACTTC,CASSNNRDGETQYF
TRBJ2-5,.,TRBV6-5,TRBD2,TGTGCCAGCAGTTACGGACTAGGGTACCAAGAGACCCAGTACTTC,CASSYGLGYQETQYF
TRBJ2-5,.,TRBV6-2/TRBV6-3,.,TGTGCCAGCAGTTATCATCGGGGAAGGGACCAAGAGACCCAGTACTTC,CASSYHRGRDQETQYF
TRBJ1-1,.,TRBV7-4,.,TGTGCCAGCCCACAGTATCCCCAGAACACTGAAGCTTTCTTT,CASPQYPQNTEAFF
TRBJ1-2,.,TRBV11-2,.,TGTGCCAGCAGCTTAGCGGCAGGGGACTATGGCTACACCTTC,CASSLAAGDYGYTF
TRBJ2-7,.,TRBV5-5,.,TGTGCCAGCAGCTTGGTAGGCCGAGGCTACGAGCAGTACTTC,CASSLVGRGYEQYF
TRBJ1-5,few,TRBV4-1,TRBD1,TGCGCCAGCAGCCGGGACAGGTCTCAGCCCCAGCATTTT,CASSRDRSQPQHF
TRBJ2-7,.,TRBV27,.,TGTGCCAGCAGTTTATCGCCCTCCTCCTACGAGCAGTACTTC,CASSLSPSSYEQYF
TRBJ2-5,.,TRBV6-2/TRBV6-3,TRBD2,TGTGCCAGCAGTCTAAGCGGGGGGATCCCAGAGACCCAGTACTTC,CASSLSGGIPETQYF
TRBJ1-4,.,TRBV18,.,TGTGCCAGCTCACCACCATCAGATGGAGCTAATGAAAAACTGTTTTTT,CASSPPSDGANEKLFF
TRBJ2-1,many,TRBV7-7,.,TGTGCTAGCAGCTTAGGGGCCGGGGCCAAGCAGTTCTTC,CASSLGAGAKQFF
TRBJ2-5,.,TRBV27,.,TGTGCCAGCAGTTTTATAGGAGGGGGTCAGACCCAGTACTTC,CASSFIGGGQTQYF
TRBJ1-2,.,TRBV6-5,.,TGTGCCAGCAGTTACGGGAGGGAGTCCCTGTATGGCTACACCTTC,CASSYGRESLYGYTF
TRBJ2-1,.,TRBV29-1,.,TGCAGCGCTCTGGGAGGAGGATTGGACAATGAGCAGTTCTTC,CSALGGGLDNEQFF
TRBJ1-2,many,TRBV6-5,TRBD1,TGTGCCAGCAGTTACCAGACAGGGGATGGCTACACCTTC,CASSYQTGDGYTF
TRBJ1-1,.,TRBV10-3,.,TGTGCCATCAGTGAAGTAAGGGAAAGAGCTTTCTTT,CAISEVRERAFF
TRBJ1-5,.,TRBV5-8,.,TGTGCCAGCAGTCCGTTACAGGGCGATCAGCCCCAGCATTTT,CASSPLQGDQPQHF
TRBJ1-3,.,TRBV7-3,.,TGTGCCAGCAGCTCCTCCGGAAAAGGAAACACCATATATTTT,CASSSSGKGNTIYF
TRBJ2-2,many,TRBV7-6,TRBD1,TGTGCCAGCAGCGTTACAGGGGGCGCGGACACCGGGGAGCTGTTTTTT,CASSVTGGADTGELFF
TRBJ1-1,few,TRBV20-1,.,TGCAGTGCATCCCGTTTCACTGAAGCTTTCTTT,CSASRFTEAFF
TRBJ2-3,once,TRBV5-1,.,TGCGCCAGCAGCTCCACCGAAGTGGATACGCAGTATTTT,CASSSTEVDTQYF
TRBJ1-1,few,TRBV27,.,TGTGCCAGCACCGCATTTGGGGGCGAGGACACTGAAGCTTTCTTT,CASTAFGGEDTEAFF
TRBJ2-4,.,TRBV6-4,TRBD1,TGTGCCAGCAGCACCGGGACAGGGTCGGACATTCAGTACTTC,CASSTGTGSDIQYF
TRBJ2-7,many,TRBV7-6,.,TGTGCCAGCAGCATGGGGGGCGAGCAGTACTTC,CASSMGGEQYF
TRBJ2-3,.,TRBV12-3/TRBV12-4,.,TGTGCCAGCTACGGAGGGGCAGACAGCACAGATACGCAGTATTTT,CASYGGADSTDTQYF
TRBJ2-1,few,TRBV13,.,TGTGCCAGCAGCTTTAGAGGGAGAGACAATGAGCAGTTCTTC,CASSFRGRDNEQFF
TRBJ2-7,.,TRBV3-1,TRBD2,TGTGCCAGCAGCCAAGAGAGCGGGACCTCCTACGAGCAGTACTTC,CASSQESGTSYEQYF
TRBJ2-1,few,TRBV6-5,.,TGTGCCAGCAGTTACTCAGGACGGGTCTATGAGCAGTTCTTC,CASSYSGRVYEQFF
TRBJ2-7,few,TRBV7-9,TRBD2,TGTGCCAGCAGCTTAGACGGGACTAGCATACCCTACGAGCAGTACTTC,CASSLDGTSIPYEQYF
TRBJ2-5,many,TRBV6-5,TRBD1,TGTGCCAGCAGTTACCCCCGGACAGGGGGCATGGAGACCCAGTACTTC,CASSYPRTGGMETQYF
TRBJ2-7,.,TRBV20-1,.,TGCAGTGCTAGAGAGATAGGGGGCGAGCAGTACTTC,CSAREIGGEQYF
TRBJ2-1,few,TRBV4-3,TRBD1,TGCGCCAGCAGCCAAGATCGGACAGGGCTGAATGAGCAGTTCTTC,CASSQDRTGLNEQFF
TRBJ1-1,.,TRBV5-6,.,TGTGCCAGCAGCGACAGTCTACCTGAAGCTTTCTTT,CASSDSLPEAFF
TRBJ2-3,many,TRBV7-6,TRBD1,TGTGCCAGCAGCCGACAGGGGAGCTTCCTGGGGTGGACAGATACGCAGTATTTT,CASSRQGSFLGWTDTQYF
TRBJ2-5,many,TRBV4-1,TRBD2,TGCGCCAGCAGCCAAGACGGAGCGGGGGTCCAAGAGACCCAGTACTTC,CASSQDGAGVQETQYF
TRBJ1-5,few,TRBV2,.,TGTGCCAGCAGTGAGAGAGGTCTCAATCAGCCCCAGCATTTT,CASSERGLNQPQHF